Reported below is one T cell receptor beta chain. The sample is drawn from a study of blood T cell repertoires in COVID-19. Study summary: The United States, Italy and Spain were the sources of the acute and convalescent COVID-19 samples.

CDR3 length equals 13 residues. Germline V gives CDR1 SGHTA, CDR2 FQGNSA. Trimming pared 4 bases from V and 9 bases from J, leaving 13 bases between. Only in-frame clones appear in the TCRdb table, and some are missing; sequencing was by immunoSEQ multiplex PCR. In the table there are about 55,000 clones, about four fifths of which are singletons. The rearrangement joins TRBV7-2 to TRBJ2-1, with TRBD2 as a possible D gene (5 bases). The receptor was derived from a human donor in a cohort sampled during active or convalescent COVID-19. The sequencing input was peripheral blood. CDR3 sequence (DNA): TGTGCCAGCAGCTCGGACTCATTCACTGAGCAGTTCTTC. This sequence encodes CASSSDSFTEQFF.